This TCR beta chain was sequenced for a study of response to subunit inactivated influenza vaccine. Findings and caveats of the study: The authors put forward the suggestion that each seasonal influenza vaccination may bring in only a limited number of new T cells.

Of note for this clonotype: Its target is unknown.

From the RT-PCR reads, TCRdb called clonotypes with MiXCR, one entry per CDR3 protein. Of fewer than 700,000 distinct CDR3 sequences detected, approximately 13% appear once; the ten largest clones hold over 10%. V lost 5 bases and J 0 bases, leaving 17 bases between the germline ends. The CDR3 spans 16 residues. The sequence came from a man in his fifties or sixties who received an inactivated influenza vaccine. The sample here was PBMCs from blood, taken 45 days after vaccination. This chain joins TRBV12-3 or TRBV12-4 and TRBJ2-7, with D tentatively TRBD1 or TRBD2 (7 bases each). CDR3 region: CASSRTQGGVSYEQYF. The CDR3 nucleotides are TGTGCCAGCAGTAGGACCCAGGGGGGGGTCTCCTACGAGCAGTACTTC.